The present T cell receptor beta chain was sequenced within a study of T cells in Graves' hyperthyroidism and ophthalmopathy. Germline V gene lookup returns CDR1 MNHEY and CDR2 SVGEGT. This CDR3 is 14 amino acids long. Trimming took 8 bases from V and 5 from J; bases not matched to a gene: 4. This clonotype came up a few times. RNA transcripts were the template for amplifying TCR beta CDR3 regions. A first-round RT-PCR of the TCR CDR3 used the HTBI primer set. Via MiXCR, TCRdb re-called the multiplex PCR reads, giving one row per CDR3 protein. The data contain 100,000 to 140,000 distinct CDR3 sequences, approximately 15% of them singletons.

This receptor was obtained from a woman in her fifties or sixties with Graves' hyperthyroidism. V is TRBV6-2 or TRBV6-3 and J is TRBJ2-1; TRBD2 agrees at 12 bases. Sequencing used blood. The CDR3 nucleotides read TGTGCCAGCCTACTAGCGGGAGGAAACAATGAGCAGTTCTTC. Its protein is CASLLAGGNNEQFF.